This passage covers 15 T cell receptor beta chains from one sample sequenced in a study of metastatic and nonmetastatic thyroid tumors. No treatment of any kind had been given to any patient before thyroid surgery. Using MiXCR, TCRdb reanalyzed the PCR reads. The sample holds roughly 48,000 clones, roughly a fifth seen once. Material for sequencing was blood. The receptor set was obtained from a male donor with papillary thyroid cancer or a benign thyroid nodule (not recorded which). Some clones in this sample may be carry-over from other donors' samples.

Many counts were recorded for this clone. The chain joins TRBV7-2 to TRBJ1-5; maybe TRBD1 (6 bases). V was cut by 3 bases and J by 8 bases, with 17 bases left in between. The CDR3 consists of 15 residues. CDR1 SGHTA and CDR2 FQGNSA come from the germline V gene. The CDR3 sequence: CASSLALAGAKPQHF. The CDR3 nucleotides read TGTGCCAGCAGCTTGGCTCTTGCAGGGGCTAAGCCCCAGCATTTT.

This clone was observed many times. The chain carries TRBV9 and TRBJ2-1, with 10 nucleotides matching TRBD2. Germline V gives CDR1 SGDLS, CDR2 YYNGEE. The CDR3 is 18 amino acids. The V gene end was trimmed by 0 bases and the J gene end by 0 bases; junction bases not matched to a gene: 6. The CDR3 DNA follows: TGTGCCAGCAGCGTAGTAGGACTAGCGGCGAGCTCCTACAATGAGCAGTTCTTC. It encodes CASSVVGLAASSYNEQFF.

This clone was counted many times. V and J are TRBV7-3 and TRBJ2-5; possible D gene TRBD1, 5 bases. Trimming left V 5 bases short and J 0 bases short, with 10 bases between. Per the germline V gene, CDR1 is SGHTA and CDR2 is FQGTGA. The CDR3 covers 14 residues. The CDR3 region has the DNA TGTGCCAGCAGCAAAGGGGTGGACCAAGAGACCCAGTACTTC. Translating gives CASSKGVDQETQYF.

The chain links TRBV20-1 to TRBJ2-3; TRBD1 matches at 7 bases. The V segment lost 1 base and the J segment 1 base; nucleotides outside the gene matches: 2. Germline V gene lookup returns CDR1 DFQATT and CDR2 SNEGSKA (reference sequence). The CDR3 totals 14 residues. CDR3: CSARGGQGTDTQYF. CDR3 bases: TGCAGTGCTAGAGGAGGACAGGGCACAGATACGCAGTATTTT.

V usage is TRBV13 and J usage is TRBJ2-6; D is unclear. From germline, CDR1 is PRHDT and CDR2 FYEKMQ (reference sequence). The V and J ends lost 3 bases and 5 bases respectively, with 5 bases between them. CDR3 size: 13 residues. For the CDR3, the DNA is TGTGCCAGCAGCTTGGCGTGGGCCAACGTCCTGACTTTC. It is translated as CASSLAWANVLTF.

This clone has more than one count but fewer than ten. A much larger clonotype is one base distant, so this may be a read error. Since no conserved phenylalanine or tryptophan closes the CDR3, a read error is the likely cause. The chain is built from TRBV29-1 and TRBJ2-7, with 10 bases identical to TRBD2. Germline assignment: CDR1 SQVTM and CDR2 ANQGSEA. This CDR3 has 14 residues. The CDR3 loop reads CSAGTSDAPYEQYS. CDR3 coding DNA: TGCAGTGCTGGGACTAGCGACGCGCCCTACGAGCAGTACTCC.

The chain couples TRBV10-3 to TRBJ2-3; 12 nucleotides line up with TRBD2. Unmatched junction bases numbered 11, after V lost 0 bases and J lost 4 bases. The CDR3 totals 19 residues. Germline loops: CDR1 ENHRY, CDR2 SYGVKD. CDR3 region: CAISESTWTSGTRADTQYF. For the CDR3, the DNA is TGTGCCATCAGTGAGTCCACATGGACTAGCGGGACTAGGGCAGATACGCAGTATTTT.

This clone was observed at least ten times. V gene TRBV28 combines with J gene TRBJ1-4; a weak D match, TRBD1 (5 bases). Germline assignment: CDR1 MDHEN and CDR2 SYDVKM. The CDR3 runs 15 residues. Trimming took 6 bases from V and 7 from J, leaving 18 bases between them. DNA of the CDR3: TGTGCCAGCAGCCTCGGCCGCGGGGGTGGTGAAAAACTGTTTTTT. This sequence encodes CASSLGRGGGEKLFF.

This sequence joins TRBV20-1 and TRBJ2-7; D unresolved. This CDR3 is built from 11 residues. V was clipped by 4 bases and J by 5 bases, with 9 bases between them. Germline CDR1 is DFQATT and CDR2 is SNEGSKA (reference sequence). The CDR3 loop reads CSANDVHEQYF. CDR3 DNA sequence: TGCAGTGCTAATGACGTTCACGAGCAGTACTTC.

The chain employs TRBV12-3 or TRBV12-4 and TRBJ1-2; 10 bases match TRBD1. The CDR3 is made up of 14 amino acids. Germline trimming cut 6 bases from V and 2 bases from J; bases unmatched to any gene: 3. In DNA, the CDR3 is TGTGCCAGCAGGGTGGGACAGGGGAACTATGGCTACACCTTC. This translates into CASRVGQGNYGYTF.

The rearrangement uses TRBV20-1 and TRBJ1-5; unclear D gene. CDR1 is DFQATT and CDR2 is SNEGSKA in the germline V gene (reference sequence). CDR3 length: 15 amino acids. Deletions cut 2 bases from V and 3 bases from J, with 14 bases between. The CDR3 spells CSARPPGGNNQPQHF. In nucleotides, the CDR3 is TGCAGTGCTAGACCCCCGGGCGGAAACAATCAGCCCCAGCATTTT.

This clone appeared many times. V is TRBV15 and J is TRBJ2-7; the D is unclear. Germline-derived CDR1 and CDR2 are LNHNV and YYDKDF (reference sequence). The CDR3 is 15 amino acids. Between the trimmed V and J ends, which lost 5 bases and 0 bases, there was a span of 14 bases. The CDR3 DNA follows: TGTGCCACCAGCGATGGGCACCCGAGCTCCTACGAGCAGTACTTC. It specifies CATSDGHPSSYEQYF.

Many counts were recorded for this clone. The chain carries TRBV19 and TRBJ1-2, with D perhaps TRBD1 (6 bases). Trimming removed 7 bases at V and 7 bases at J, with 13 bases between. The CDR3 loop spans 12 amino acids. Looked up from germline, CDR1 is LNHDA and CDR2 is SQIVND (reference sequence). The DNA of the CDR3 is TGTGCCAGTAATCCTAGGGGGGTTGGCTACACCTTC. This codes for CASNPRGVGYTF.

In this sample, this clone turned up a few times. Within the sample, other DNA sequences also encode this same CDR3. CDR3 protein: CASSSGAQRGYEQYF. The CDR3 nucleotides are TGCGCCAGCAGCTCGGGAGCCCAACGTGGTTACGAGCAGTACTTC. This chain joins TRBV5-1 and TRBJ2-7, with D possibly being TRBD2 (6 bases). Germline CDR1 SGHRS, CDR2 YFSETQ. V was cut by 3 bases and J by 4 bases, with 17 bases left in between. The CDR3 length is 15 residues.

This clone has ten or more counts. The V and J genes are TRBV7-3 and TRBJ2-3; 12 nucleotides agree with TRBD2. Germline V gene sequence: CDR1 SGHTA, CDR2 FQGTGA. With 4 bases clipped from V and 4 bases from J, the junction kept 6 bases outside the gene matches. The CDR3 covers 16 residues. The CDR3 sequence is CASSSWTSGEPDTQYF. The CDR3, as DNA: TGTGCCAGCAGCTCCTGGACTAGCGGGGAACCAGATACGCAGTATTTT.